A single T cell receptor beta chain is shown here with its context. These data come from a study of T cells in Graves' hyperthyroidism and ophthalmopathy. This CDR3 comprises 16 residues. Trimming cost V 5 bases and J 5 bases; bases outside gene matches: 10. Germline values: CDR1 SGHAT, CDR2 FQNNGV. It was RNA transcripts that yielded the amplified TCR beta CDR3 regions. Using the HTBI primer set, a first-round RT-PCR was run on the TCR CDR3. TCRdb analysed the multiplex PCR reads with MiXCR anew, one entry per CDR3 protein. This table holds 250,000 to 300,000 distinct CDR3 sequences, more than 14% found once.

This TCR came from a woman aged 40 to 50 with Graves' hyperthyroidism that later progressed to Graves' ophthalmopathy. V usage is TRBV11-2 and J usage is TRBJ2-3; 10 bases are a match to TRBD2. The sample comprised blood. The CDR3 loop reads CASSAGSSGREDTQYF. CDR3 DNA sequence: TGTGCCAGCAGCGCGGGGTCTAGCGGGAGAGAAGATACGCAGTATTTT.